The sequence of this T cell receptor (beta chain) was determined in a study of identical twins. V was shortened by 6 bases and J by 6 bases, with 15 bases between the two germline ends. CDR1 is SNHLY and CDR2 is FYNNEI in the germline V gene. This CDR3 has 15 residues. Each CDR3 protein gets one entry after TCRdb re-called the 5' RACE reads with MiXCR. The table lists 500,000 to 600,000 distinct CDR3 sequences, 20% to 25% of them singletons, with 0.75% to 0.95% in the top ten. The sample was also linked to a second study, of T cells expressing NK-cell markers. From that paper: Whether the expanded NKG2C+ T cell clones recognized HCMV remained unclear.

The sequence derives from a woman aged 18-35 years in good health. Sample: CD4+ T cells sorted from blood. V usage is TRBV2 and J usage is TRBJ1-6; TRBD1 is a possible D gene (6 bases). The CDR3: CASRVTGTPNSPLHF. The CDR3 region has the DNA TGTGCCAGCAGAGTAACCGGGACACCTAATTCACCCCTCCACTTT. Full variable domain (rest looked up from reference TRBV2 and TRBJ1-6): EPEVTQTPSHQVTQMGQEVILRCVPISNHLYFYWYRQILGQKVEFLVSFYNNEISEKSEIFDDQFSVERPDGSNFTLKIRSTKLEDSAMYFCASRVTGTPNSPLHFGNGTRLTVT.